The rows below give T cell receptor beta chains drawn from one sample of a study of blood T cell repertoires in COVID-19. Produced via immunoSEQ multiplex PCR; TCRdb's table is partial and in-frame only. This repertoire shows just under 250,000 clones, roughly 89% found once; its top ten account for more than 3.5%. Sequenced: PBMCs or T cells enriched from blood (not recorded which). The receptors come from a woman aged 25 to 45 who had recovered from COVID-19. The CDR3 runs from the conserved cysteine through the conserved F or W. The D gene is left open where the match is weak. Expanded clones are given a class, and other clones once, few, many or no size at all.

d_call j_call clone_size v_call cdr3_aa cdr3_nt
. TRBJ2-1 . TRBV28 CASSLFGRSYNEQFF TGTGCCAGCAGTTTATTTGGGCGCTCCTACAATGAGCAGTTCTTC
TRBD2 TRBJ2-2 . TRBV27 CASSSPSSGRVGGELFF TGTGCCAGCAGTTCCCCCTCAAGCGGGAGGGTTGGCGGGGAGCTGTTTTTT
. TRBJ2-2 . TRBV30 CAWSVLGNTGELFF TGTGCCTGGAGTGTACTCGGGAACACCGGGGAGCTGTTTTTT
. TRBJ1-4 . TRBV27 CASRAGPLNEKLFF TGTGCCAGCAGGGCAGGGCCCCTTAATGAAAAACTGTTTTTT
. TRBJ2-5 once TRBV5-6 CASSSPAWWGETQYF TGTGCCAGCAGCTCCCCCGCGTGGTGGGGCGAGACCCAGTACTTC
TRBD1 TRBJ1-5 . TRBV27 CASSFGQGGNQPQHF TGTGCCAGCAGTTTTGGACAGGGGGGCAATCAGCCCCAGCATTTT
TRBD2 TRBJ2-5 . TRBV5-5 CASSSPGGLANTQYF TGTGCCAGCAGTTCCCCTGGGGGACTAGCTAATACCCAGTACTTC
. TRBJ1-1 . TRBV19 CASSYGTSRSSEAFF TGTGCCAGTAGTTACGGGACATCTAGATCGTCTGAAGCTTTCTTT
. TRBJ1-2 . TRBV11-1 CASSLGAVNGYTF TGTGCCAGCAGCTTAGGCGCTGTCAATGGCTACACCTTC
. TRBJ1-5 . TRBV21-1 CASSKGGGTSNQPQHF TGTGCCAGCAGCAAAGGAGGGGGTACCAGCAATCAGCCCCAGCATTTT
. TRBJ1-4 . TRBV14 CASSQRRGQINEKLFF TGTGCCAGCAGCCAAAGACGTGGACAGATTAATGAAAAACTGTTTTTT
. TRBJ1-2 once TRBV28 CASSLESYGYTF TGTGCCAGCAGTTTGGAGAGCTATGGCTACACCTTC
. TRBJ2-3 . TRBV5-4 CASRPQGITDTQYF TGTGCCAGCAGACCCCAGGGGATCACAGATACGCAGTATTTT
TRBD1 TRBJ1-6 . TRBV2 CASSPSTGLGVPLHF TGTGCCAGCAGCCCATCGACAGGGCTGGGGGTACCCCTCCACTTT
TRBD2 TRBJ2-2 . TRBV11-2 CASSLELAGGPTGELFF TGTGCCAGCAGCTTAGAACTAGCGGGAGGGCCCACCGGGGAGCTGTTTTTT
TRBD1 TRBJ1-1 few TRBV7-3 CASSLRGQGYTEAFF TGTGCCAGCAGCTTAAGGGGACAGGGTTACACTGAAGCTTTCTTT
. TRBJ1-4 . TRBV19 CASSILVTGNEKLFF TGTGCCAGTAGTATCCTCGTAACGGGAAATGAAAAACTGTTTTTT
TRBD1 TRBJ1-3 . TRBV5-1 CASSPDGQGGGNTIYF TGCGCCAGCAGCCCGGACGGACAGGGGGGCGGAAACACCATATATTTT
TRBD2 TRBJ2-5 . TRBV7-2 CASSLGPPLAGGETQYF TGTGCCAGCAGCTTAGGGCCCCCACTAGCGGGAGGGGAGACCCAGTACTTC
. TRBJ2-7 . TRBV6-2/TRBV6-3 CASSPGTPPYEQYF TGTGCCAGCAGTCCCGGGACACCACCCTACGAGCAGTACTTC
. TRBJ1-4 . TRBV30 CAWRIRGGREKLFF TGTGCCTGGAGGATTCGGGGGGGGCGGGAAAAACTGTTTTTT
TRBD2 TRBJ2-2 . TRBV7-9 CASGLVGGELFF TGTGCCAGCGGACTAGTAGGCGGGGAGCTGTTTTTT
TRBD2 TRBJ2-5 . TRBV4-3 CASSQAAASGTETQYF TGCGCCAGCAGCCAAGCCGCGGCTAGCGGGACAGAGACCCAGTACTTC
TRBD1 TRBJ2-7 few TRBV7-8 CASSPQGQASSYEQYF TGTGCCAGCAGCCCCCAGGGACAGGCTAGCTCCTACGAGCAGTACTTC
TRBD2 TRBJ2-7 few TRBV5-1 CASSAVGGRGTYEQYF TGCGCCAGCAGTGCCGTAGGAGGGAGGGGCACCTACGAGCAGTACTTC
. TRBJ1-5 . TRBV21-1 CASPSSETGPNQPQHF TGTGCCAGTCCGTCCTCAGAGACAGGCCCAAATCAGCCCCAGCATTTT
. TRBJ2-1 . TRBV4-3 CASSQEHSYNEQFF TGCGCCAGCAGCCAAGAGCACAGTTACAATGAGCAGTTCTTC
. TRBJ2-2 . TRBV28 CAGGWNTGELFF TGTGCCGGCGGGTGGAACACCGGGGAGCTGTTTTTT
TRBD1 TRBJ2-2 . TRBV7-7 CASSPDRVGTGELFF TGTGCTAGCAGCCCTGACAGGGTAGGGACCGGGGAGCTGTTTTTT
. TRBJ2-7 . TRBV4-1 CASSPNPTKDYIGSYEQYF TGCGCCAGCAGCCCGAACCCAACTAAGGACTATATAGGCTCCTACGAGCAGTACTTC
TRBD2 TRBJ2-3 . TRBV5-1 CASSLILASSTDTQYF TGCGCCAGCAGCTTGATACTAGCGAGTAGCACAGATACGCAGTATTTT
. TRBJ2-5 . TRBV19 CASTPGPVNQETQYF TGTGCCAGTACCCCTGGTCCAGTAAACCAAGAGACCCAGTACTTC
. TRBJ1-5 . TRBV6-2/TRBV6-3 CASSLTDHSNQPQHF TGTGCCAGCAGTTTGACAGACCATAGCAATCAGCCCCAGCATTTT
. TRBJ1-1 . TRBV18 CASSIQTGFNTEAFF TGTGCCAGCTCAATCCAGACAGGTTTTAACACTGAAGCTTTCTTT
. TRBJ2-6 . TRBV30 CAWTVGANVLTF TGTGCCTGGACGGTTGGGGCCAACGTCCTGACTTTC
. TRBJ2-3 . TRBV7-3 CASSLNVGRTRGGLEETDTQYF TGTGCCAGCAGCTTAAACGTCGGTCGGACGCGGGGCGGGTTGGAAGAAACAGATACGCAGTATTTT
TRBD1 TRBJ2-5 once TRBV7-2 CASSRGQQETQYF TGTGCCAGCAGCAGGGGACAGCAAGAGACCCAGTACTTC
TRBD1 TRBJ1-2 . TRBV3-1/TRBV3-2 CASSHDRAGGYTF TGTGCCAGCAGCCACGACAGGGCAGGTGGCTACACCTTC
TRBD1 TRBJ1-2 . TRBV7-2 CASSLAPSRDRYGYTF TGTGCCAGCAGCTTAGCGCCGTCCCGGGACAGATATGGCTACACCTTC
. TRBJ1-1 few TRBV6-5 CASSTSSGTEAFF TGTGCCAGCAGTACCTCCTCGGGCACTGAAGCTTTCTTT
. TRBJ2-5 . TRBV28 CASSLIGETQYF TGTGCCAGCAGTTTGATCGGGGAGACCCAGTACTTC
. TRBJ2-2 . TRBV2 CASCAKRAGELFF TGTGCCAGCTGTGCAAAGCGTGCCGGGGAGCTGTTTTTT
. TRBJ2-7 . TRBV18 CASSPMQGTYEQYF TGTGCCAGCTCACCAATGCAGGGCACCTACGAGCAGTACTTC
TRBD2 TRBJ2-1 . TRBV11-2 CASSSSLSGRTQFF TGTGCCAGCAGCTCCTCACTTAGCGGGAGGACTCAGTTCTTC
. TRBJ2-5 once TRBV5-1 CASSLGRDYQETQYF TGCGCCAGCAGCTTGGGCCGGGACTACCAAGAGACCCAGTACTTC
. TRBJ2-5 . TRBV24-1 CATSGGPYAETQYF TGTGCCACCAGTGGCGGGCCTTACGCGGAGACCCAGTACTTC
TRBD1 TRBJ1-1 . TRBV6-1 CASSGGTGGSSGKAFF TGTGCCAGCAGTGGTGGGACAGGGGGCTCGTCCGGAAAAGCTTTCTTT
. TRBJ1-1 few TRBV18 CASSQNPVDTEAFF TGTGCCAGCTCACAGAATCCGGTGGACACTGAAGCTTTCTTT
. TRBJ2-1 once TRBV7-3 CASSLNPARSSYNEQFF TGTGCCAGCAGCTTAAATCCGGCGAGGAGCTCCTACAATGAGCAGTTCTTC
TRBD1 TRBJ2-7 . TRBV7-2 CASSLASGTAAPYEQYF TGTGCCAGCAGCTTAGCGAGTGGGACAGCTGCCCCCTACGAGCAGTACTTC
TRBD1 TRBJ1-1 . TRBV7-8 CASSFGTGSWNTEAFF TGTGCCAGCAGCTTCGGGACAGGGTCGTGGAACACTGAAGCTTTCTTT
TRBD1 TRBJ1-2 . TRBV9 CASSPGTGGYGYTF TGTGCCAGCAGTCCCGGGACAGGGGGCTATGGCTACACCTTC
. TRBJ2-7 . TRBV15 CATSRDLRAGGSYEQYF TGTGCCACCAGCAGAGACCTCCGCGCGGGCGGCTCCTACGAGCAGTACTTC
. TRBJ1-5 . TRBV29-1 CSVTTGVNQPQHF TGCAGCGTTACAACCGGGGTCAATCAGCCCCAGCATTTT
. TRBJ1-1 few TRBV16 CASSRGGRRTEAFF TGTGCCAGCAGCCGGGGGGGGCGCCGGACTGAAGCTTTCTTT